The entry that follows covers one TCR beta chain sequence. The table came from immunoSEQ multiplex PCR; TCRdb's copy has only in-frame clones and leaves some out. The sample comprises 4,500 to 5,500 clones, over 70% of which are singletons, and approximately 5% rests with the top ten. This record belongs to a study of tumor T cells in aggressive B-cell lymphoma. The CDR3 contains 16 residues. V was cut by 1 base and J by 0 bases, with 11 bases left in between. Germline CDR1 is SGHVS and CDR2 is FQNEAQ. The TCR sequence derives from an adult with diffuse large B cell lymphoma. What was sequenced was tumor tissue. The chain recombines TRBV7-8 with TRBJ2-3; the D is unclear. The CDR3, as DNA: TGTGCCAGCAGCTTAGGACTCGCGGTGAGCACAGATACGCAGTATTTT. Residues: CASSLGLAVSTDTQYF.